The 21 T cell receptor beta chains below all came from one sample that was sequenced in a study of cytomegalovirus exposure and HLA in healthy donors. PCR used 60 Vbeta primers and 13 Jbeta primers. Measured with immunoSEQ multiplex PCR; TCRdb has only the in-frame clones, and not every one. The profile shows roughly 97,000 clones, approximately 79% of them singletons. The sample consisted of PBMCs. These receptor sequences come from a man in his 60s in good health and CMV-seropositive.

V is TRBV27 and J is TRBJ2-1, with D maybe TRBD1 (6 bases). Per the germline V gene, CDR1 is MNHEY and CDR2 is SMNVEV (reference sequence). This CDR3 contains 13 residues. V was clipped by 10 bases and J by 2 bases, with 12 bases between them. CDR3 sequence (DNA): TGTGCCACCGGGACACCTACCTACAATGAGCAGTTCTTC. Translation gives CATGTPTYNEQFF.

The gene calls are TRBV15 and TRBJ1-2; 9 bases line up with TRBD1. Germline V lookup: CDR1 LNHNV, CDR2 YYDKDF (reference sequence). This CDR3 comprises 14 residues. V shed 2 bases, J shed 5 bases, and the junction held 3 bases outside the gene matches. The CDR3 DNA reads TGTGCCACCAGCAGATCCGGGACAGGGTATGGCTACACCTTC. Encoded protein: CATSRSGTGYGYTF.

This chain connects TRBV14 to TRBJ2-4; D is unresolved. This CDR3 contains 16 residues. Germline V CDR1 and CDR2: SGHDN, FVKESK. Trimming shortened V by 0 bases and J by 1 base, and 10 bases separated the two germline ends. The CDR3 loop is CASSQDYSGAKNIQYF. The CDR3 DNA follows: TGTGCCAGCAGCCAAGATTACAGTGGGGCCAAAAACATTCAGTACTTC.

This chain links TRBV6-5 with TRBJ1-5; D is uncertain. The CDR3 loop spans 13 amino acids. Trimming cost V 6 bases and J 5 bases, with 11 bases left between them. In germline, CDR1 is MNHEY, CDR2 SVGAGI. DNA of the CDR3: TGTGCCAGCAGAAAAGGAGGGTATCAGCCCCAGCATTTT. As protein: CASRKGGYQPQHF.

The rearrangement uses TRBV15 and TRBJ2-5; D may be TRBD1 (5 bases). The CDR3 is made up of 13 amino acids. Looked up from germline, CDR1 is LNHNV and CDR2 is YYDKDF (reference sequence). The V end was cut by 8 bases, the J end by 0 bases, with 10 bases between. CDR3 nucleotide sequence: TGTGCCACCGCCAGGACAAACCAAGAGACCCAGTACTTC. This sequence encodes CATARTNQETQYF.

The chain combines TRBV30 with TRBJ2-5, with TRBD2 identical over 8 bases. The junction had 11 bases not matched to a gene; V was cut back by 3 bases and J by 5 bases. The CDR3 is made up of 15 amino acids. Germline CDR1 GTSNPN, CDR2 SVGIG (reference sequence). The CDR3 spells CAWRLLRGAAETQYF. The CDR3 DNA reads as TGTGCCTGGAGGCTTTTGCGGGGGGCCGCGGAGACCCAGTACTTC.

This clone has more than one count but fewer than ten. The rearrangement joins TRBV19 to TRBJ1-5; no firm D call. This CDR3 region has 16 residues. V dropped 4 bases and J dropped 2 bases, with 15 bases sitting between them. Germline V gene sequence: CDR1 LNHDA, CDR2 SQIVND (reference sequence). CDR3 loop: CASSNPRRGGNQPQHF. The CDR3 DNA sequence: TGTGCCAGTAGTAACCCCCGACGGGGAGGCAATCAGCCCCAGCATTTT.

The chain combines TRBV5-1 with TRBJ2-1; D unclear. The CDR3 spans 13 residues. Trimming took off 1 base at V and 6 bases at J, with 8 bases between the two ends. Germline V CDR1 and CDR2: SGHRS, YFSETQ. The CDR3, as DNA: TGCGCCAGCAGCTTGACAGTCTCCAATGAGCAGTTCTTC. This gives the protein CASSLTVSNEQFF.

The chain has TRBV7-2 and TRBJ1-1; TRBD1 matches 8 bases. The CDR3 extends over 17 amino acids. Germline V gives CDR1 SGHTA, CDR2 FQGNSA. V lost 1 base to trimming and J lost 9 bases; unmatched junction nucleotides: 16. This CDR3 is CASSLDGGQGLNLQAFF. The DNA of the CDR3 is TGTGCCAGCAGCTTAGACGGAGGACAGGGTCTTAACCTCCAAGCTTTCTTT. Full variable domain (missing parts from reference TRBV7-2 and TRBJ1-1): GAGVSQSPSNKVTEKGKDVELRCDPISGHTALYWYRQSLGQGLEFLIYFQGNSAPDKSGLPSDRFSAERTGGSVSTLTIQRTQQEDSAVYLCASSLDGGQGLNLQAFFGQGTRLTVV.

The V and J genes are TRBV6-6 and TRBJ1-6; D unclear. V dropped 0 bases and J dropped 9 bases, with 12 bases sitting between them. The germline gives CDR1 MNHNY, CDR2 SVGAGI (reference sequence). This CDR3 region has 15 residues. CDR3 sequence reads: CASSYSEDAPSPLHF. The CDR3, as DNA: TGTGCCAGCAGTTACTCGGAGGACGCGCCTTCACCCCTCCACTTT.

This clone has just one count. The chain uses TRBV19 and TRBJ1-5, with 8 nucleotides matching TRBD1. Germline V gene lookup returns CDR1 LNHDA and CDR2 SQIVND (reference sequence). The V gene end was trimmed by 7 bases and the J gene end by 6 bases; junction bases not matched to a gene: 14. The CDR3 length is 16 residues. CDR3 amino acids: CASINLRDRWSQPQHF. CDR3 DNA: TGTGCCAGTATCAATCTCAGGGACAGGTGGAGTCAGCCCCAGCATTTT.

This clone has just a few counts. V and J are TRBV11-3 and TRBJ2-1, with D unclear. Germline V gene lookup returns CDR1 SGHNT and CDR2 YENEEA. The CDR3 is 12 residues long. Trimming stripped 3 bases from V and 6 bases from J, with 6 bases between. The CDR3 bases are TGTGCCAGCAGCTTTCAATCCAATGAGCAGTTCTTC. Protein sequence: CASSFQSNEQFF. Full variable domain (missing parts from reference TRBV11-3 and TRBJ2-1): EAGVVQSPRYKIIEKKQPVAFWCNPISGHNTLYWYLQNLGQGPELLIRYENEEAVDDSQLPKDRFSAERLKGVDSTLKIQPAELGDSAVYLCASSFQSNEQFFGPGTRLTVL.

This clone appeared a few times. The chain carries TRBV18 and TRBJ1-2, with D possibly matching TRBD1 (5 bases). CDR1 is KGHSH and CDR2 is LQKENI in the germline V gene. The CDR3 consists of 16 residues. The V and J ends lost 1 base and 0 bases respectively, with 12 bases between them. DNA of the CDR3: TGTGCCAGCTCACCACAACAGGATTCAGCTAACTATGGCTACACCTTC. It codes for CASSPQQDSANYGYTF.

V usage is TRBV4-2 and J usage is TRBJ1-3; D ambiguous. Germline CDR1 is LGHNA and CDR2 is YNFKEQ. This CDR3 has 17 residues. Trimming took off 0 bases at V and 0 bases at J, with 12 bases between the two ends. CDR3 in DNA: TGTGCCAGCAGCCAAGATTGGGAGACCAACTCTGGAAACACCATATATTTT. This sequence encodes CASSQDWETNSGNTIYF.

The J gene is TRBJ1-2, the V gene TRBV4-1; 8 bases match TRBD1. This CDR3 contains 15 residues. Germline V gives CDR1 MGHRA, CDR2 YSYEKL. V trimming: 4 bases; J trimming: 7 bases; junction bases outside the gene matches: 11. CDR3 sequence (DNA): TGCGCCAGCAGCCCTTACCGGACAGGGTTGAGTGGCTACACCTTC. It encodes CASSPYRTGLSGYTF.

CDR3: CASSRTGADTQYF. The CDR3, as DNA: TGTGCCAGCAGCAGGACAGGGGCAGATACGCAGTATTTT. The chain is built from TRBV7-9 and TRBJ2-3, with 9 positions matching TRBD1. CDR1 and CDR2 from the germline V gene are SEHNR and FQNEAQ (reference sequence). This CDR3 comprises 13 residues. V was pared by 5 bases and J by 4 bases, with 1 base of the junction left unmatched.

The genes are TRBV5-1 and TRBJ2-7; D uncertain. Germline V gene lookup returns CDR1 SGHRS and CDR2 YFSETQ. The V end lost 0 bases, the J end lost 4 bases, and 5 bases lay between the germline ends. This CDR3 spans 12 amino acids. This CDR3 is CASSLDQYEQYF. DNA of the CDR3: TGCGCCAGCAGCTTGGATCAGTACGAGCAGTACTTC.

This clone was seen only once. The chain recombines TRBV18 with TRBJ1-5, with TRBD1 matching over 8 bases. This CDR3 is 17 amino acids long. Looked up from germline, CDR1 is KGHSH and CDR2 is LQKENI. Trimming at V came to 4 bases and at J to 0 bases, leaving 8 bases not matched to a gene. The CDR3 loop is CASSQQGGPYSNQPQHF. CDR3 coding DNA: TGTGCCAGCTCACAACAGGGGGGGCCCTATAGCAATCAGCCCCAGCATTTT.

The V call is TRBV11-2, the J call TRBJ1-1; D is unresolved. The CDR3 is 14 residues long. Germline values: CDR1 SGHAT, CDR2 FQNNGV. V was trimmed by 5 bases and J by 1 base, leaving 11 bases between them. The CDR3 loop reads CASSRSGRNTEAFF. In nucleotides, the CDR3 is TGTGCCAGCAGCCGCAGCGGGAGGAACACTGAAGCTTTCTTT.

The CDR3 DNA reads TGTGCCAGCAGCTCATTAGCGGTCGCAGAAGAGACCCAGTACTTC. Amino acids: CASSSLAVAEETQYF. This chain joins TRBV7-9 and TRBJ2-5, with D possibly being TRBD2 (6 bases). Germline lookup yields CDR1 SEHNR and CDR2 FQNEAQ (reference sequence). This CDR3 contains 15 residues. Trimming took 4 bases from V and 3 from J, leaving 15 bases between them.

CDR3 coding DNA: TGCGCCAGCAGCTTCTTAAGACAGGTCATAAATGAGCAGTTCTTC. It is translated as CASSFLRQVINEQFF. The J gene is TRBJ2-1, the V gene TRBV5-1, with D perhaps TRBD1 (6 bases). This CDR3 region has 15 residues. Germline CDR1 SGHRS, CDR2 YFSETQ. V gave up 2 bases and J gave up 7 bases, with 16 bases separating them.